The clone carrying this T cell receptor (beta chain) was counted between two and nine times. Its antigen is undetermined. This specimen comes from a study of T-cell reconstitution after alpha-beta-depleted transplantation in children. Study outcomes and limitations: The study traced high day-60 TCRbeta diversity in some patients to surviving recipient T cells and thymic progenitors. T-cell counts and diversity were attributed mostly to newly produced T cells one year after transplant. Expanded clones from the graft, numbering several hundred, reportedly supplied alpha-beta T cells about two months after transplant.

As it was prepared, the TCRbeta library received unique molecular identifiers. TCRdb itself ran the PCR reads through MiXCR, one entry per CDR3 protein. The sample records 550,000 to 800,000 distinct CDR3 sequences, under 15% being singletons. The material was PBMCs, obtained before TCRalphabeta/CD19-depleted stem cell transplant. The source of this sequence is a girl aged 2 to 10 with congenital amegakaryocytic thrombocytopenia, due to receive a stem cell transplant.

CDR3 loop: CSAREAKPTNTGELFF. In DNA, the CDR3 is TGCAGTGCTAGAGAGGCCAAGCCCACGAACACCGGGGAGCTGTTTTTT. The chain uses TRBV20-1 and TRBJ2-2; unclear D gene. The V gene lost 0 bases and the J gene lost 0 bases, with 11 bases spanning the gap. Germline CDR1 reads DFQATT; CDR2 reads SNEGSKA (reference sequence). This CDR3 has 16 amino acids.